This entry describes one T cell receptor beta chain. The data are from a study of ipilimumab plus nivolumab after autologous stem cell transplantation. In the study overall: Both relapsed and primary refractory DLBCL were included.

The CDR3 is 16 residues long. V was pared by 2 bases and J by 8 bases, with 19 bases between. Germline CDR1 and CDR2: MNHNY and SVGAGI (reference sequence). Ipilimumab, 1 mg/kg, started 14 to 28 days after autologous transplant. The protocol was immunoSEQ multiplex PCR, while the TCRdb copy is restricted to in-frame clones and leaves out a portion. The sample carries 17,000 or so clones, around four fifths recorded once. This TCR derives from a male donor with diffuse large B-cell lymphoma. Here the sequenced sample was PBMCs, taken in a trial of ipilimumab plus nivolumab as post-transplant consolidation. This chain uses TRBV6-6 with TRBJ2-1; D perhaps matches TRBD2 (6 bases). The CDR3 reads CASSYETGAREDEQFF. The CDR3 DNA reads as TGTGCCAGCAGTTACGAGACGGGTGCGAGGGAGGATGAGCAGTTCTTC.